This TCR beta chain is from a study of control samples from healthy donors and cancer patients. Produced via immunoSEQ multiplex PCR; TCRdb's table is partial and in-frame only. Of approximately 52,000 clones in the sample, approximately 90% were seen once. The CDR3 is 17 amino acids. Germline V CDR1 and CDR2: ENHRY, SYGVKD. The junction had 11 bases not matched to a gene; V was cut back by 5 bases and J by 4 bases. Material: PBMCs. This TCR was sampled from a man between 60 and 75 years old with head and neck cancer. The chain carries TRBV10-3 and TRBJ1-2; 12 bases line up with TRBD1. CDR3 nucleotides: TGTGCCATCAGTACGCCGGGACAGGGGGCAGGGGGCTATGGCTACACCTTC. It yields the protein CAISTPGQGAGGYGYTF.